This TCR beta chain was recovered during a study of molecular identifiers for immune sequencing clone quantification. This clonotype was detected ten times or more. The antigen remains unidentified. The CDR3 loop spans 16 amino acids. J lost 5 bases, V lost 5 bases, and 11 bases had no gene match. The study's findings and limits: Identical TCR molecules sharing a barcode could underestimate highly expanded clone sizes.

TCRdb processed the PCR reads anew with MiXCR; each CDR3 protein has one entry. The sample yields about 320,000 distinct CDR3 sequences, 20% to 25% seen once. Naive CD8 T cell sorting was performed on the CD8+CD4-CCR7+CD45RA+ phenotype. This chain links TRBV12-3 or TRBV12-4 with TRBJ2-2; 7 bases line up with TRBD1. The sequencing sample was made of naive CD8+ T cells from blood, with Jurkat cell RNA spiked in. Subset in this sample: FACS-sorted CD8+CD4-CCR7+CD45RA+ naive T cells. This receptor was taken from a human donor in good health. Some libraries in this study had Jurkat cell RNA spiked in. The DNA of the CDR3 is TGTGCCAGCAGTGAAAGACGACAGGGACGAACCGGGGAGCTGTTTTTT. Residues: CASSERRQGRTGELFF.